The 2 T cell receptor beta chains in this list originate from one sample, sequenced in a study of beta chain features in type 1 diabetes. Broader study findings: In all four CD4+ subsets, TCRB CDR3 length was significantly, moderately reduced in type 1 diabetes.

Reverse transcription of all isolated RNA meant that expressed TCRB transcripts were sequenced. The method was immunoSEQ multiplex PCR; TCRdb's version includes in-frame clones alone and lacks a portion of them. Of about 700,000 clones listed, roughly 12% are singletons. No antigen has been identified for these receptors. What was sequenced was naive CD4+ T cells from blood. These TCRs come from a man aged 18-30 years with type 1 diabetes.

This clone turned up a few times. The J gene is TRBJ2-5, the V gene TRBV7-8; TRBD1 is a possible D gene (6 bases). The CDR3 length is 15 residues. Trimming removed 2 bases at V and 3 bases at J, with 13 bases between. Germline V gene lookup returns CDR1 SGHVS and CDR2 FQNEAQ. CDR3 coding DNA: TGTGCCAGCAGCTTACGGGACACACGAAAAGAGACCCAGTACTTC. Its protein product is CASSLRDTRKETQYF.

This clone was picked up a small number of times. CDR3 region: CASRGRGRGETQYF. In nucleotides, the CDR3 is TGTGCCAGCAGGGGCAGGGGCAGGGGAGAGACCCAGTACTTC. V and J are TRBV6-1 and TRBJ2-5; the D gene is possibly TRBD1 (6 bases). The length of the CDR3 is 14 residues. Per the germline V gene, CDR1 is MNHNS and CDR2 is SASEGT. V was clipped by 6 bases and J by 4 bases, with 15 bases between them.